One TCR beta chain is described in this entry. The data are from a study of control samples from healthy donors and cancer patients. TCRdb's copy holds only in-frame clones and misses some; the assay was immunoSEQ multiplex PCR. This table has over 100,000 clones, approximately 92% appearing once. The sample comprised blood. The receptor was isolated from a man aged 35 to 55 in good health.

CDR3 nucleotide sequence: TGTGCCAGTAGTATATACCAGCTCTATGGCTACACCTTC. It encodes CASSIYQLYGYTF. The rearrangement joins TRBV19 to TRBJ1-2; D gene uncertain. Trimming cost V 2 bases and J 4 bases, with 8 bases left between them. Germline CDR1 is LNHDA and CDR2 is SQIVND (reference sequence). The CDR3 runs 13 residues.